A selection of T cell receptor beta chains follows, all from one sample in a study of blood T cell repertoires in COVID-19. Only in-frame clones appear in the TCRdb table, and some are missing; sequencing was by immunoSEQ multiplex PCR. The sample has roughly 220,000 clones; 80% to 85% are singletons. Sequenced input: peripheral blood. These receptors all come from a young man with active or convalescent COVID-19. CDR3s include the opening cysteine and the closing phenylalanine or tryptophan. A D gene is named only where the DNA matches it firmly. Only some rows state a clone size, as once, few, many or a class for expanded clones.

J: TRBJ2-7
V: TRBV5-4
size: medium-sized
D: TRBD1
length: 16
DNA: TGTGCCAGCAGCGAATCCGTTGGGACAGGGACCTACGAGCAGTACTTC
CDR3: CASSESVGTGTYEQYF

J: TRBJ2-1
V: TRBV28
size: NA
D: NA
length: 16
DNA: TGTGCCAGCAGTTTGGAGGCCTTTAGCTCCTACAATGAGCAGTTCTTC
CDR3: CASSLEAFSSYNEQFF

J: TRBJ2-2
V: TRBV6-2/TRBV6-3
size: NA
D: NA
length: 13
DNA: TGTGCCAGCAGTGTGTCACGGACCGGGGAGCTGTTTTTT
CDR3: CASSVSRTGELFF

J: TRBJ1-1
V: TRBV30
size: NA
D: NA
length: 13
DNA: TGTGCCTGGAGTGCAGGGGACGTTAAGGTAGCTTTCTTT
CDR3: CAWSAGDVKVAFF

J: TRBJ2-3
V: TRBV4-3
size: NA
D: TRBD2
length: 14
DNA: TGCGCCAGCAGCCAGGGACTAACGCTTGATACGCAGTATTTT
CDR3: CASSQGLTLDTQYF

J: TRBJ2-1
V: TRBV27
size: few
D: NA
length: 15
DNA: TGTGCCAGCAGTTTTGTCGGGAATTGGGACAATGAGCAGTTCTTC
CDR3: CASSFVGNWDNEQFF

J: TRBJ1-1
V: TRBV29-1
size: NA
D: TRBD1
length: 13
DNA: TGCAGCGTTCCCACAGGGGGGGGCACTGAAGCTTTCTTT
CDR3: CSVPTGGGTEAFF

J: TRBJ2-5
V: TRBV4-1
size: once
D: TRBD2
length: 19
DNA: TGCGCCAGCAGCCAAGATAGGAGACTAGCGGGGGGCCTTCAAGAGACCCAGTACTTC
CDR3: CASSQDRRLAGGLQETQYF

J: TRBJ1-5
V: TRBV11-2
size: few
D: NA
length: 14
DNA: TGTGCCAGCAGCTTAGATCAGGCGGGCCAGCCCCAGCATTTT
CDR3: CASSLDQAGQPQHF

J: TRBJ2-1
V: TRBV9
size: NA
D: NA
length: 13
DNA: TGTGCCAGCAGCGTAGGGGGAGGTAATGAGCAGTTCTTC
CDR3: CASSVGGGNEQFF

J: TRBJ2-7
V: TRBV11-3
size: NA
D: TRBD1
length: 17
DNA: TGTGCCAGCAGCTTAGAGAAGACCGGACAGGACTCCTACGAGCAGTACTTC
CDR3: CASSLEKTGQDSYEQYF

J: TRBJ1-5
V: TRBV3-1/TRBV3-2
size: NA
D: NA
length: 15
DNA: TGTGCCAGCAGCCACGGAAGGGGAATCGGTCAGCCCCAGCATTTT
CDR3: CASSHGRGIGQPQHF

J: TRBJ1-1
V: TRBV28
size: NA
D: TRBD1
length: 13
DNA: TGTGCCAGCACTCCGACAGGGATTATTGAAGCTTTCTTT
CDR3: CASTPTGIIEAFF

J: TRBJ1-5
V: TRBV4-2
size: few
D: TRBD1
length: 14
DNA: TGTGCCAGCAGCCCCACAGGGGCCAATCAGCCCCAGCATTTT
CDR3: CASSPTGANQPQHF

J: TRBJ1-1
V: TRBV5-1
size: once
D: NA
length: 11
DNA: TGCGCCAGCAGCCGGAACACTGAAGCTTTCTTT
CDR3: CASSRNTEAFF

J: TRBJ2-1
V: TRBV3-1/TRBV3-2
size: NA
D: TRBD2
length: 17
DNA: TGTGCCAGCAGCCTTACTAAGACTAGCGGGCCCTACAATGAGCAGTTCTTC
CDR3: CASSLTKTSGPYNEQFF

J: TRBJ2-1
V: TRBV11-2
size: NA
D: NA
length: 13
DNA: TGTGCCAGCAGCTCCTTGGTCAGGGCTGAGCAGTTCTTC
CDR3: CASSSLVRAEQFF

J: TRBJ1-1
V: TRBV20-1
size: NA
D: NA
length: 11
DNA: TGCAGTGCTAGAATTCCCAGTGAAGCTTTCTTT
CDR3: CSARIPSEAFF

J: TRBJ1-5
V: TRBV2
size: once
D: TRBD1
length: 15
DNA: TGTGCCAGCAGTGAGGGGACAGGGGGCTCTCAGCCCCAGCATTTT
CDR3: CASSEGTGGSQPQHF

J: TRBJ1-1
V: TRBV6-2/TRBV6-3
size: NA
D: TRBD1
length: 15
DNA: TGTGCCAGCAGTAAAGGACAGGGGGCGGTCACTGAAGCTTTCTTT
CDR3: CASSKGQGAVTEAFF

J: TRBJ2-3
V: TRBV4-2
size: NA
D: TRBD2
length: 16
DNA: TGTGCCAGCAGCCAAGCTAGCGGGGGGCCCACAGATACGCAGTATTTT
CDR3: CASSQASGGPTDTQYF

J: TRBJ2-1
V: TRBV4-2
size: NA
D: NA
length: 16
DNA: TGTGCCAGCAGCCAAGAGTCGAGACAGTCACACAATGAGCAGTTCTTC
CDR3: CASSQESRQSHNEQFF

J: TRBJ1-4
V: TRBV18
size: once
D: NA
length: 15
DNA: TGTGCCAGCTCACCACGACCAGGGCGTAATGAAAAACTGTTTTTT
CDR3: CASSPRPGRNEKLFF

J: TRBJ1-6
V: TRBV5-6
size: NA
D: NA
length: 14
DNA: TGTGCCAGCAGCTTGTTTTCCCAGGGGTCACCCCTCCACTTT
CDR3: CASSLFSQGSPLHF